This TCR beta chain was obtained from a study of CD8+CD57+ T cells in acquired aplastic anemia. Study background: DNA per sorted CD4+ or CD8+ sample ranged about 0.19 to 30 ug, averaging approximately 3.1 ug. As sequenced from healthy donors, CD4+ cells averaged approximately 11 million reads.

Per the germline V gene, CDR1 is LGHNA and CDR2 is YSLEER. The V and J ends lost 0 bases and 10 bases respectively, with 10 bases between them. The CDR3 is 13 amino acids. TCR beta VDJ and CDR3 profiles were obtained from a genomic DNA template. One entry per CDR3 protein results from TCRdb running MiXCR on the reads. The sample has more than 100,000 distinct CDR3 sequences, less than 45% seen once. The study's findings and limits: Some 28 sequences, all CD8+ CDR3, were shared between patients and controls.

Of note for this clonotype: Its specificity is unknown.

The specimen sequenced was sorted CD4+, CD8+, or CD8+CD57+ T cells (not recorded which) from PBMCs. The chain links TRBV4-3 to TRBJ2-1; a weak D match, TRBD1 (6 bases). This clonotype was sampled from a human donor in good health, serving as a control. CDR3 sequence reads: CASSQEGRGEQFF. In DNA, the CDR3 is TGCGCCAGCAGCCAAGAGGGAAGGGGGGAGCAGTTCTTC.